The following is a TCR beta chain sequence with its context. After extraction with the RNeasy kit, about 0.5 to 1 ug of the RNA was reverse transcribed using random hexamers. TCRdb passed the immunoSEQ multiplex PCR reads through MiXCR, listing each CDR3 protein once. The sample lists some 200,000 distinct CDR3 sequences; over 85% were seen once. In blood CD8+ and CD4+ T cells, TCR beta underwent sequencing. Purification of the CD8+ and CD4+ T cells relied on negative isolation, and TEMRA cells underwent FACS enrichment. This specimen comes from a study of CD8 T cells in Susac syndrome. The V end lost 7 bases, the J end lost 2 bases, and 17 bases lay between the germline ends. CDR1 and CDR2 from the germline V gene are SGHVS and FNYEAQ. The CDR3 runs 16 residues.

The origin of this receptor is a human donor in good health. This chain uses TRBV7-6 with TRBJ1-4, with D perhaps TRBD1 (6 bases). Sample: CD4+ T cells from PBMCs. The CDR3 DNA is TGTGCCAGCACCAAGGGGGGGCGCCGGACTAATGAAAAACTGTTTTTT. Translation gives CASTKGGRRTNEKLFF.